This T cell receptor (beta chain) was captured in a study of T cell repertoires in cytomegalovirus infection. Study overall: Selected CMV epitopes included recently identified HLA-C-restricted ones as well as well-studied HLA-B-restricted ones. From public TCR beta signatures came an indication of both CMV infection and matching HLA type. General observations from the study: Summed frequency of shared TCR beta families picked out CMV carriers who also had the relevant HLA. Within the response measured ex vivo, HLA-C-restricted CMV-specific TCR beta clonotypes were dominant.

CDR1 and CDR2 from the germline V gene are LNHDA and SQIVND (reference sequence). The CDR3 extends over 15 amino acids. V lost 3 bases and J lost 12; bases outside the gene matches: 13. MiXCR was run by TCRdb on the reads, yielding one entry per CDR3 protein. Among approximately 990,000 distinct CDR3 sequences, more than 25% were seen once, and the ten largest hold around an eighth. As regards this clonotype: Its antigen is unknown.

This clonotype originated in a human donor in good health (CMV status not recorded). Some clones in this sample may be carry-over from other donors' samples. This sequence joins TRBV19 and TRBJ2-1; 8 nucleotides agree with TRBD2. This sample comprised cultured CD8+ T cells from PBMCs, obtained from culture after CMV antigen stimulation. DNA for the CDR3: TGTGCCAGTAGTATCCCCGGGGGGGGACTTACAGGGCAGTTCTTC. It translates to CASSIPGGGLTGQFF.